The 3 T cell receptor beta chains listed next were all sequenced from one sample in a study of blood T cell repertoires in COVID-19. The data were produced by immunoSEQ multiplex PCR, yet TCRdb's version contains in-frame clones alone and is incomplete. The table lists about 69,000 clones, around 93% of them singletons, with around 4.9% in the top ten. The sample was peripheral blood. The receptors were gathered from a woman aged 60 to 75 with active COVID-19.

V and J are TRBV7-9 and TRBJ2-3; 7 nucleotides align to TRBD2. With 5 bases clipped from V and 1 base from J, the junction kept 12 bases outside the gene matches. The CDR3 length is 17 residues. The V gene's germline CDR1 is SEHNR and CDR2 FQNEAQ (reference sequence). In DNA form, the CDR3 reads TGTGCCAGCAGCACATACACGGCTAGCGGACGCACAGATACGCAGTATTTT. Its protein product is CASSTYTASGRTDTQYF.

This chain connects TRBV6-5 to TRBJ2-1, with 10 bases matching TRBD2. This CDR3 region has 13 residues. V shed 6 bases, J shed 9 bases, and the junction held 5 bases outside the gene matches. The germline CDR1 and CDR2 sequences are MNHEY and SVGAGI. CDR3 residues: CASRASGSREQFF. The CDR3 coding sequence is TGTGCCAGCAGGGCTAGCGGGAGTCGTGAGCAGTTCTTC.

This chain uses TRBV7-8 with TRBJ2-5; D is perhaps TRBD1 (6 bases). The CDR3 sequence is 16 residues long. V lost 5 bases and J 4 bases, leaving 20 bases between the germline ends. Germline V lookup: CDR1 SGHVS, CDR2 FQNEAQ. CDR3 in amino acids: CASSQEGHRAGETQYF. The CDR3 nucleotides are TGTGCCAGCAGCCAGGAAGGTCACAGGGCAGGAGAGACCCAGTACTTC.